This is a list of T cell receptor beta chains from one sample in a study of blood T cell repertoires in COVID-19. TCRdb keeps only in-frame clones here, not all; method: immunoSEQ multiplex PCR. The sample consists of around 250,000 clones, more than 75% of them appearing once. Material: peripheral blood. Receptor source: a man aged 40-49 years with active or convalescent COVID-19. The CDR3 runs from the conserved cysteine through the conserved F or W. The order of the fields is V gene, clone size, J gene, D gene, CDR3 protein, CDR3 DNA. The D gene is left open where the match is weak. The listing skips clone size in some rows; elsewhere it reads once, few, many or a size class.

V: TRBV12-5
size: once
J: TRBJ1-4
D: TRBD1
CDR3: CASGLAPGSGGKLFF
DNA: TGTGCTAGTGGTTTAGCCCCGGGGTCAGGGGGAAAACTGTTTTTT

V: TRBV28
size: .
J: TRBJ1-3
D: .
CDR3: CASSLGAGSGNTIYF
DNA: TGTGCCAGCAGTTTAGGGGCCGGCTCTGGAAACACCATATATTTT

V: TRBV23-1
size: once
J: TRBJ1-2
D: .
CDR3: CASSQWRGGPLYGYTF
DNA: TGCGCCAGCAGTCAATGGAGAGGGGGTCCCCTCTATGGCTACACCTTC

V: TRBV2
size: .
J: TRBJ2-5
D: .
CDR3: CASRDRSLGTQYF
DNA: TGTGCCAGCAGAGACAGGAGTCTAGGGACCCAGTACTTC

V: TRBV7-9
size: .
J: TRBJ2-7
D: TRBD1
CDR3: CASSLGQGPLYEQYF
DNA: TGTGCCAGCAGCTTGGGACAGGGCCCACTCTACGAGCAGTACTTC

V: TRBV28
size: .
J: TRBJ2-7
D: TRBD2
CDR3: CASRHPPGGRAFEQYF
DNA: TGTGCCAGCAGACATCCCCCTGGCGGGAGGGCCTTCGAGCAGTACTTC

V: TRBV6-5
size: .
J: TRBJ2-7
D: TRBD2
CDR3: CASQFISGGAYEQYF
DNA: TGTGCCAGCCAATTCATTAGCGGGGGGGCCTACGAGCAGTACTTC

V: TRBV9
size: .
J: TRBJ1-2
D: TRBD1
CDR3: CASSLEGQGASYTF
DNA: TGTGCCAGCAGCCTTGAAGGACAGGGGGCTTCCTACACCTTC

V: TRBV6-5
size: .
J: TRBJ1-2
D: .
CDR3: CASRSREGGYTF
DNA: TGTGCCAGCAGGTCCCGGGAGGGCGGCTACACCTTC

V: TRBV10-3
size: few
J: TRBJ1-1
D: .
CDR3: CATTPGQTLNTEAFF
DNA: TGTGCCACTACCCCCGGACAGACCTTGAACACTGAAGCTTTCTTT

V: TRBV27
size: .
J: TRBJ1-3
D: .
CDR3: CASSFGGAGNTIYF
DNA: TGTGCCAGCAGTTTTGGGGGCGCTGGAAACACCATATATTTT

V: TRBV7-8
size: few
J: TRBJ1-3
D: .
CDR3: CASSSLTGNSGNTIYF
DNA: TGTGCCAGCAGCTCTCTAACAGGGAACTCTGGAAACACCATATATTTT

V: TRBV20-1
size: few
J: TRBJ2-1
D: TRBD2
CDR3: CSARGGGGWFF
DNA: TGCAGTGCTAGAGGAGGCGGGGGGTGGTTCTTC

V: TRBV7-2
size: few
J: TRBJ1-6
D: TRBD1
CDR3: CASSPRPGGIGSPLHF
DNA: TGTGCCAGCAGCCCGCGCCCAGGGGGAATTGGTTCACCCCTCCACTTT

V: TRBV24-1
size: .
J: TRBJ2-2
D: TRBD2
CDR3: CATSGQSGVGGELFF
DNA: TGTGCCACCAGTGGCCAGAGCGGGGTTGGCGGGGAGCTGTTTTTT

V: TRBV27
size: .
J: TRBJ2-7
D: .
CDR3: CASSLITGGEQYF
DNA: TGTGCCAGCAGTTTAATAACAGGCGGCGAGCAGTACTTC

V: TRBV7-9
size: .
J: TRBJ2-7
D: .
CDR3: CASSPAGSSYEQYF
DNA: TGTGCCAGCAGCCCAGCTGGGAGCTCCTACGAGCAGTACTTC

V: TRBV27
size: .
J: TRBJ1-1
D: .
CDR3: CASSFVLNTEAFF
DNA: TGTGCCAGCAGTTTCGTCCTGAACACTGAAGCTTTCTTT

V: TRBV10-3
size: .
J: TRBJ1-5
D: .
CDR3: CAISAGEQPQHF
DNA: TGTGCCATCAGTGCTGGGGAGCAGCCCCAGCATTTT

V: TRBV6-5
size: .
J: TRBJ1-6
D: TRBD1
CDR3: CASSLQGAVNSPLHF
DNA: TGTGCCAGCAGCCTACAGGGGGCGGTTAATTCACCCCTCCACTTT

V: TRBV10-2
size: .
J: TRBJ1-3
D: TRBD1
CDR3: CASTAPGTGAGNTIYF
DNA: TGCGCCAGCACCGCACCCGGGACAGGGGCTGGAAACACCATATATTTT

V: TRBV19
size: .
J: TRBJ1-2
D: TRBD1
CDR3: CASSSTGGNGYTF
DNA: TGTGCCAGTAGTTCAACAGGGGGAAATGGCTACACCTTC

V: TRBV30
size: .
J: TRBJ1-3
D: TRBD1
CDR3: CAWSPPGQYSGNTIYF
DNA: TGTGCCTGGAGTCCCCCGGGACAGTACTCTGGAAACACCATATATTTT

V: TRBV7-6
size: .
J: TRBJ2-3
D: .
CDR3: CASSFRDTQYF
DNA: TGTGCCAGCAGCTTCCGGGATACGCAGTATTTT

V: TRBV3-1/TRBV3-2
size: .
J: TRBJ2-2
D: TRBD2
CDR3: CASSQVRGANTGELFF
DNA: TGTGCCAGCAGCCAAGTCCGGGGGGCGAACACCGGGGAGCTGTTTTTT

V: TRBV7-2
size: .
J: TRBJ2-1
D: .
CDR3: CASSASGTRAYNEQFF
DNA: TGTGCCAGCAGCGCCTCCGGGACAAGAGCCTACAATGAGCAGTTCTTC

V: TRBV7-9
size: .
J: TRBJ1-4
D: TRBD1
CDR3: CASSPGQGRYNEKLFF
DNA: TGTGCCAGCAGCCCTGGACAGGGGCGATATAATGAAAAACTGTTTTTT

V: TRBV2
size: .
J: TRBJ1-6
D: .
CDR3: CASRYTMVSPLHF
DNA: TGTGCCAGCAGATACACCATGGTTTCACCCCTCCACTTT

V: TRBV15
size: .
J: TRBJ2-3
D: TRBD2
CDR3: CATSRDGDYVADTQYF
DNA: TGTGCCACCAGCAGAGATGGGGACTATGTCGCAGATACGCAGTATTTT

V: TRBV25-1
size: .
J: TRBJ2-3
D: TRBD2
CDR3: CASSSSGRSDTQYF
DNA: TGTGCCAGCTCTTCTAGCGGGAGATCAGATACGCAGTATTTT

V: TRBV5-6
size: .
J: TRBJ1-3
D: .
CDR3: CASSLGVGVASGNTIYF
DNA: TGTGCCAGCAGCTTGGGCGTCGGGGTTGCCTCTGGAAACACCATATATTTT

V: TRBV24-1
size: .
J: TRBJ2-4
D: TRBD2
CDR3: CATSVMRASGHKNIQYF
DNA: TGTGCCACCAGTGTCATGCGGGCTAGCGGGCATAAAAACATTCAGTACTTC

V: TRBV28
size: .
J: TRBJ1-5
D: .
CDR3: CASSFEQSNQPQHF
DNA: TGTGCCAGCAGTTTCGAACAGAGCAATCAGCCCCAGCATTTT

V: TRBV5-1
size: .
J: TRBJ2-3
D: .
CDR3: CASSLGGEPTDTQYF
DNA: TGCGCCAGCAGCTTGGGCGGAGAACCCACAGATACGCAGTATTTT

V: TRBV4-2
size: .
J: TRBJ1-6
D: .
CDR3: CASSQGAANNSPLHF
DNA: TGTGCCAGCAGCCAAGGGGCAGCTAATAATTCACCCCTCCACTTT

V: TRBV27
size: .
J: TRBJ2-7
D: TRBD1
CDR3: CASSLLRTGFSYEQYF
DNA: TGTGCCAGCAGTTTGCTTAGGACAGGATTTTCCTACGAGCAGTACTTC

V: TRBV10-1
size: .
J: TRBJ2-1
D: .
CDR3: CASSAGPYNEQFF
DNA: TGCGCCAGCAGTGCGGGTCCGTACAATGAGCAGTTCTTC

V: TRBV19
size: .
J: TRBJ2-7
D: TRBD2
CDR3: CASSMGGVYEQYF
DNA: TGTGCCAGTAGTATGGGAGGGGTCTACGAGCAGTACTTC

V: TRBV5-4
size: .
J: TRBJ2-3
D: TRBD1
CDR3: CASSLHRDRGIGDTQYF
DNA: TGTGCCAGCAGCTTACACCGGGACAGGGGAATTGGGGATACGCAGTATTTT

V: TRBV5-1
size: .
J: TRBJ1-2
D: TRBD1
CDR3: CASTTQTGNSYGYTF
DNA: TGCGCCAGCACCACTCAGACAGGGAATAGTTATGGCTACACCTTC

V: TRBV24-1
size: .
J: TRBJ2-7
D: TRBD1
CDR3: CATRGGQGAYEQYF
DNA: TGTGCCACCAGGGGGGGACAGGGGGCTTACGAGCAGTACTTC

V: TRBV5-6
size: .
J: TRBJ2-7
D: .
CDR3: CASSSTPAGYEQYF
DNA: TGTGCCAGCAGCTCGACTCCGGCTGGCTACGAGCAGTACTTC